A selection of T cell receptor beta chains follows, all from one sample in a study of cytomegalovirus exposure and HLA in healthy donors. Using immunoSEQ multiplex PCR, the repertoire was profiled, and TCRdb retains in-frame clones only, with some absent. The repertoire includes 130,000 or so clones, roughly three fifths of them detected once, and 6.5% to 9.5% sits in the top ten. Sample: PBMCs. All receptors derive from a woman aged 40 to 50 in good health and CMV-seropositive. Both conserved end residues are trimmed from each CDR3. Expanded clones are given a class, and other clones once, few, many or no size at all.

TRBJ2-7	.	TRBV7-9	SSSLSKGGNEQY
TRBJ2-4	.	TRBV13	ASSPPREDKNIQY
TRBJ2-7	.	TRBV4-1	ASSPGLADYYEQY
TRBJ1-3	few	TRBV27	ASSLTGTMSGNTIY
TRBJ2-5	.	TRBV13	ASSLASGTGIVETQY
TRBJ2-2	once	TRBV7-8	ASSLGQHTGELF
TRBJ1-5	.	TRBV2	ASSEFEGTSNQPQH
TRBJ2-2	.	TRBV5-6	ASSLNRDPTSNTGELF
TRBJ2-4	.	TRBV5-4	ASSLAGAGENIQY
TRBJ1-2	few	TRBV5-1	ASSLERGAGYGYT
TRBJ1-3	.	TRBV13	ASSSYSGNTIY
TRBJ1-5	.	TRBV28	ASSLISRPQH
TRBJ2-5	.	TRBV5-1	ASSLGQGETQY
TRBJ1-2	.	TRBV27	ASSLQGARGGYT
TRBJ2-7	few	TRBV29-1	SVGLAGASYEQY
TRBJ2-7	few	TRBV12-5	ASGWNRDFPLEQY
TRBJ1-1	.	TRBV7-6	ASSFGTGGADTEAF
TRBJ1-2	.	TRBV19	ASSIPGKNYGYP
TRBJ2-7	.	TRBV6-1	ASSEAAGGSYEQY
TRBJ1-1	.	TRBV7-2	ASSFLRDTEAF